A selection of T cell receptor beta chains follows, all from one sample in a study of Ad26.COV2.S vaccination and SARS-CoV-2 variants. Repertoires were generated with immunoSEQ multiplex PCR, while TCRdb's copy carries only in-frame clones and drops some. Of roughly 380,000 clones in the sample, approximately 81% were seen once. This specimen consisted of peripheral blood, obtained in a trial of Ad26.COV2.S vaccine versus placebo. The receptors come from a person aged 18-65 years who received the Ad26.COV2.S COVID-19 vaccine or a placebo. CDR3s include the opening cysteine and the closing phenylalanine or tryptophan. The D gene is left open where the match is weak. A row's size may be missing; if present it is once, few, many or a size class.

>-|TRBD2|TRBJ2-1|TRBV15
TGTGCCACCAGCAGAGAGACTAGCGGGGGGGCATATGAGCAGTTCTTC
CATSRETSGGAYEQFF
>once|TRBD1|TRBJ2-3|TRBV2
TGTGCCAGCAGCGCCAGGGGGCCAGATACGCAGTATTTT
CASSARGPDTQYF
>-|-|TRBJ2-3|TRBV5-1
TGCGCCAGCAGCTTGGGGACTCCTAGCACAGATACGCAGTATTTT
CASSLGTPSTDTQYF
>-|TRBD1|TRBJ2-3|TRBV10-3
TGTGCCGCCTCACAAACCCCGGGACAGGGGACCGATACGCAGTATTTT
CAASQTPGQGTDTQYF
>-|TRBD2|TRBJ2-7|TRBV7-9
TGTGCCAGCAGCCCCTGGACTAGCGGGTACTACGAGCAGTACTTC
CASSPWTSGYYEQYF
>-|TRBD1|TRBJ2-3|TRBV4-3
TGCGCCAGCAGCCCCCAGGACAGGGGACCCGATACGCAGTATTTT
CASSPQDRGPDTQYF
>-|-|TRBJ1-2|TRBV4-3
TGCGCCAGCAGCCAAGATTTTGGGGCAAACCTATATGGCTACACCTTC
CASSQDFGANLYGYTF
>-|-|TRBJ1-1|TRBV7-2
TGTGCCAGCAGCGAGACCGCCATGAACACTGAAGCTTTCTTT
CASSETAMNTEAFF
>-|TRBD1|TRBJ2-3|TRBV5-4
TGTGCCAGCAGCTTGGCTCTCGGGACAGGGGAGGACGCAGATACGCAGTATTTT
CASSLALGTGEDADTQYF
>-|-|TRBJ1-3|TRBV18
TGTGCCAGCCTTCCCTCCGCAGCTGGAAACACCATATATTTT
CASLPSAAGNTIYF
>-|-|TRBJ2-7|TRBV5-4
TGTGCCAGCAGCTTTGCGCCCCCCAACTACGAGCAGTACTTC
CASSFAPPNYEQYF
>-|TRBD2|TRBJ2-2|TRBV19
TGTGCCAGTAGTAATGGACTAGCGGGAGGTCACACCGGGGAGCTGTTTTTT
CASSNGLAGGHTGELFF
>-|-|TRBJ2-3|TRBV7-9
TGTGCCAGCAGCTCCGAGGGGCAAGCCGTTACGCAGTATTTT
CASSSEGQAVTQYF
>-|-|TRBJ1-1|TRBV5-4
TGTGCCAGCAGCTTGGGAGGGAACCAGGGCACTGAAGCTTTCTTT
CASSLGGNQGTEAFF
>-|TRBD2|TRBJ2-7|TRBV3-1/TRBV3-2
TGTGCCAGCAGCGGAGGGACTAGTCTCTACGAGCAGTACTTC
CASSGGTSLYEQYF
>-|-|TRBJ1-1|TRBV6-2/TRBV6-3
TGTGCCAGCAGTTACCACGATTCTACGAACACTGAAGCTTTCTTT
CASSYHDSTNTEAFF
>-|-|TRBJ2-1|TRBV30
TGTGCCTGGAGGGATTCGAACCACAATGAGCAGTTCTTC
CAWRDSNHNEQFF
>-|TRBD2|TRBJ2-5|TRBV27
TGTGCCAGCAGGACACGACTAGCGAGTGCTCAAGAGACCCAGTACTTC
CASRTRLASAQETQYF
>-|-|TRBJ1-2|TRBV30
TGTGCCTGGAATTCCAGGTTGCTCTATGGCTACACCTTC
CAWNSRLLYGYTF
>-|-|TRBJ2-2|TRBV29-1
TGCAGCGTGAACACCGGGGAGCTGTTTTTT
CSVNTGELFF
>-|-|TRBJ2-1|TRBV20-1
TGCAGTGCTAGTGGGGGGGCGCAAGAAAATGAGCAGTTCTTC
CSASGGAQENEQFF
>-|-|TRBJ1-4|TRBV28
TGTGCCAGCAGTAGAGCCCCAACTAATGAAAAACTGTTTTTT
CASSRAPTNEKLFF
>-|-|TRBJ1-2|TRBV2
TGTGCCAGCCAGTTTGGGGGCGCCCGGTATGGCTACACCTTC
CASQFGGARYGYTF
>few|TRBD1|TRBJ1-1|TRBV7-2
TGTGCCAGCAGCTTAGAGGCAGGGGGCTTCAACACTGAAGCTTTCTTT
CASSLEAGGFNTEAFF
>-|TRBD2|TRBJ2-7|TRBV5-4
TGTGCCAGCAGACTAGCGGGCTCCTACGAGCAGTACTTC
CASRLAGSYEQYF
>-|-|TRBJ2-3|TRBV3-1/TRBV3-2
TGTGCCAGCACCCCGGGGGCCGGCACAGATACGCAGTATTTT
CASTPGAGTDTQYF
>-|TRBD1|TRBJ2-7|TRBV19
TGTGCCAGTAGTAGGGACAGAACCTACGAGCAGTACTTC
CASSRDRTYEQYF
>-|TRBD2|TRBJ2-7|TRBV9
TGTGCCAGCAGCGGTCCCGTGGGGGGGGACTACGAGCAGTACTTC
CASSGPVGGDYEQYF
>-|TRBD2|TRBJ2-1|TRBV27
TGTGCCAGCAGTCCCCCGGGACTAGCGGTCTACAATGAGCAGTTCTTC
CASSPPGLAVYNEQFF
>-|-|TRBJ2-7|TRBV5-8
TGTGCCAGCAGCGCCCTATACTACGAGCAGTACTTC
CASSALYYEQYF
>-|TRBD2|TRBJ2-7|TRBV13
TGTGCCAGCAGCTTAGGAGGCGGGAGGGCCCCCGAGCAGTACTTC
CASSLGGGRAPEQYF
>-|-|TRBJ1-3|TRBV7-6
TGTGCCAGCAGCCCCGATAGAAACACCATATATTTT
CASSPDRNTIYF
>-|TRBD1|TRBJ2-7|TRBV5-1
TGCGCCAGCAGCCTAGGACAGGGGGGAGAGCAGTACTTC
CASSLGQGGEQYF